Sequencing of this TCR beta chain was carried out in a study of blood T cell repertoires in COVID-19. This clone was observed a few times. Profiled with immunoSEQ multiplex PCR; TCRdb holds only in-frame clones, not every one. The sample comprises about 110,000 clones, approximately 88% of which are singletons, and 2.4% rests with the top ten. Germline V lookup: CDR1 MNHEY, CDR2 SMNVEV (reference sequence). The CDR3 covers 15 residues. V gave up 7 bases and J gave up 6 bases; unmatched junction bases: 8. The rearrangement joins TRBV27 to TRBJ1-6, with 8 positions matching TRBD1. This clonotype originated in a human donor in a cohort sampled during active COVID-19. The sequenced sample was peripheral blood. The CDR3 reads CASTFRDRLNSPLHF. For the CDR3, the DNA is TGTGCCAGCACCTTCCGGGACAGGCTTAATTCACCCCTCCACTTT.